This T cell receptor (beta chain) was obtained from a study of cytomegalovirus exposure and HLA in healthy donors. Primers included in the PCR were 60 Vbeta and 13 Jbeta primers. The authors' processing: There were some 87 million unique TCR beta chains by a later count, and 10 million to 12 million of them were shared. Some clones are missing from TCRdb's copy, which holds only in-frame ones; the method was immunoSEQ multiplex PCR. V and J calls and clone size are those listed in that table; D and trimming were worked out from the DNA. The sample includes some 120,000 clones, 75% to 90% of them seen just once. Germline V lookup: CDR1 ENHRY, CDR2 SYGVKD. J was trimmed by 5 bases and V by 5 bases; bases with no gene match: 6. The CDR3 is 15 amino acids. Only a few counts were recorded for this clone.

The rearrangement uses TRBV10-3 and TRBJ2-1; 10 positions agree with TRBD1. This TCR was recovered from a man aged 30 to 45 in good health and CMV-seronegative. Sequenced input: PBMCs. The CDR3 coding sequence is TGTGCCATCAGTCAGACAGGGGGCGGGGACAATGAGCAGTTCTTC. Its protein is CAISQTGGGDNEQFF.